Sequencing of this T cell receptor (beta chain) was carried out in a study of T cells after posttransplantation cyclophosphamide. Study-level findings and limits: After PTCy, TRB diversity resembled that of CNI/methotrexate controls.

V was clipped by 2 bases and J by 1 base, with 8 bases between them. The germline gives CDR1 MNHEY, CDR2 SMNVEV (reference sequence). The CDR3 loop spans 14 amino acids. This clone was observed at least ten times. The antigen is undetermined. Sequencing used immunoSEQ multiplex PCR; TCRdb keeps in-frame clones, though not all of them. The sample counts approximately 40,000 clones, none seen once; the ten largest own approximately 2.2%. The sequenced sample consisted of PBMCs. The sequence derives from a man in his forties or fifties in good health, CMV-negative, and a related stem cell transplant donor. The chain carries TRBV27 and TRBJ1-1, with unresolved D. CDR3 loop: CASSLTDSNTEAFF. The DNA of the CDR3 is TGTGCCAGCAGTTTAACCGACTCGAACACTGAAGCTTTCTTT.